The next 22 T cell receptor beta chains were all read from a single sample in a study of blood T cell repertoires in COVID-19. Sequencing used immunoSEQ multiplex PCR; TCRdb keeps in-frame clones, though not all of them. In the table there are under 500,000 clones, roughly nine tenths of which are singletons. The sample comprised PBMCs or T cells enriched from blood (not recorded which). These receptors originate from a woman aged 18-29 years with acute COVID-19.

In regard to this clone: Other DNA sequences in the sample encode the same CDR3. The rearrangement uses TRBV7-7 and TRBJ2-7; TRBD1 agrees at 7 bases. The CDR3 runs 15 residues. V trimming: 1 base; J trimming: 0 bases; junction bases outside the gene matches: 3. The germline V gene has CDR1 SSHAT and CDR2 FNYEAQ (reference sequence). The CDR3: CASSLGQGSSYEQYF. DNA for the CDR3: TGTGCCAGCAGCTTAGGACAGGGCAGCTCCTACGAGCAGTACTTC.

The chain carries TRBV4-1 and TRBJ2-1, with D unclear. Germline CDR1 reads MGHRA; CDR2 reads YSYEKL. The CDR3 spans 13 residues. The V end lost 2 bases, the J end lost 6 bases, and 8 bases lay between the germline ends. The CDR3 region is CASSQLYLNEQFF. The CDR3 DNA sequence: TGCGCCAGCAGCCAATTATATCTCAATGAGCAGTTCTTC.

The chain combines TRBV7-8 with TRBJ2-1, with 8 bases lining up with TRBD2. Trimming cost V 5 bases and J 6 bases; bases outside gene matches: 3. Germline lookup yields CDR1 SGHVS and CDR2 FQNEAQ. This CDR3 has 13 residues. This CDR3 is CASSPTSGNEQFF. CDR3 nucleotide sequence: TGTGCCAGCAGCCCAACTAGCGGCAATGAGCAGTTCTTC.

The chain carries TRBV5-1 and TRBJ1-2; possibly TRBD1 for D (5 bases). V was clipped by 7 bases and J by 6 bases, with 22 bases between them. The CDR3 totals 15 residues. Germline assignment: CDR1 SGHRS and CDR2 YFSETQ. The CDR3 is CASRVGFAGGNGYTF. The CDR3 DNA is TGCGCCAGCCGGGTAGGATTTGCCGGGGGAAATGGCTACACCTTC.

The V and J genes are TRBV5-5 and TRBJ1-2, with D possibly TRBD1 on 6 matching bases. Trimming shortened V by 4 bases and J by 2 bases, and 12 bases separated the two germline ends. The germline CDR1 and CDR2 sequences are SGHKS and YYEKEE (reference sequence). The CDR3 totals 14 residues. Written as DNA, the CDR3 is TGTGCCAGCAGCCCGTGGACAGCCAACTATGGCTACACCTTC. It codes for CASSPWTANYGYTF.

J is TRBJ2-5 and V is TRBV5-4; TRBD2 aligns across 12 bases. Germline V CDR1 and CDR2: SGHNT, YYREEE (reference sequence). The CDR3 consists of 17 residues. V was clipped by 4 bases and J by 5 bases; unmatched bases: 12. CDR3 protein: CASSETPSGRGGETQYF. The CDR3 region has the DNA TGTGCCAGCAGCGAGACCCCTAGCGGGAGGGGAGGGGAGACCCAGTACTTC.

This chain joins TRBV19 and TRBJ1-3; D is unclear. The CDR3 is 14 residues long. Germline V gene lookup returns CDR1 LNHDA and CDR2 SQIVND (reference sequence). The V end was cut by 9 bases, the J end by 2 bases, with 14 bases between. As DNA, the CDR3 is TGTGCCAGGAGTGGAGCACCTCCTGGAAACACCATATATTTT. Translating it yields CARSGAPPGNTIYF.

V usage is TRBV7-2 and J usage is TRBJ1-2; 10 nucleotides line up with TRBD1. The germline gives CDR1 SGHTA, CDR2 FQGNSA. The CDR3 contains 15 residues. The V gene end was trimmed by 5 bases and the J gene end by 1 base; junction bases not matched to a gene: 4. CDR3 in DNA: TGTGCCAGCAGCCCTAGGACAGGGGGTAACTATGGCTACACCTTC. As protein: CASSPRTGGNYGYTF.

The chain uses TRBV21-1 and TRBJ1-4; the D call of TRBD1 is as the table states it, not checked on the DNA. TRBV21-1 is flagged as a pseudogene. The CDR3 has 14 residues. The CDR3, as DNA: TGTGCCAGCAGCAAGACAGGGGGAGAAGAAAAACTGTTTTTT. Its translation: CASSKTGGEEKLFF.

The chain recombines TRBV7-9 with TRBJ1-2, with 8 bases identical to TRBD1. V gave up 1 base and J gave up 6 bases; unmatched junction bases: 7. Germline values: CDR1 SEHNR, CDR2 FQNEAQ (reference sequence). The CDR3 has 15 residues. The CDR3 nucleotides are TGTGCCAGCAGCTTAGGCCCCAGGGGGCAGGATGGCTACACCTTC. Its translation: CASSLGPRGQDGYTF.

The chain recombines TRBV3-1 (or the pseudogene TRBV3-2) with TRBJ1-5; D is possibly TRBD1 (6 bases). CDR3 length: 14 residues. Trimming removed 4 bases from V and 6 bases from J, with 13 bases in between. The germline CDR1 and CDR2 sequences are LGHDT and YNNKEL (reference sequence). CDR3 sequence: CASSLGGRGQPQHF. CDR3 sequence (DNA): TGTGCCAGCAGCCTCGGGGGGCGCGGTCAGCCCCAGCATTTT.

This chain uses TRBV5-1 with TRBJ2-1; 10 bases line up with TRBD2. V lost 4 bases and J lost 7; bases outside the gene matches: 8. Per the germline V gene, CDR1 is SGHRS and CDR2 is YFSETQ. The CDR3 covers 15 residues. CDR3 residues: CASSTSGVRRNEQFF. The DNA of the CDR3 is TGCGCCAGCAGCACTAGCGGGGTCAGGAGAAATGAGCAGTTCTTC. The whole variable domain, remainder taken from reference TRBV5-1 and TRBJ2-1, is KAGVTQTPRYLIKTRGQQVTLSCSPISGHRSVSWYQQTPGQGLQFLFEYFSETQRNKGNFPGRFSGRQFSNSRSEMNVSTLELGDSALYLCASSTSGVRRNEQFFGPGTRLTVL.

The chain carries TRBV6-5 and TRBJ1-5; 7 bases are shared with TRBD1. Germline trimming cut 0 bases from V and 4 bases from J; bases unmatched to any gene: 6. CDR3 length equals 16 residues. Germline lookup yields CDR1 MNHEY and CDR2 SVGAGI. In nucleotides, the CDR3 is TGTGCCAGCAGTTACTCGATGGCAGGGGGAAATCAGCCCCAGCATTTT. Its translation is CASSYSMAGGNQPQHF.

The V and J genes are TRBV30 and TRBJ1-5; D is perhaps TRBD1 (6 bases). The ends were cut back, 1 base at V and 7 bases at J, with 20 bases in the middle. Germline V lookup: CDR1 GTSNPN, CDR2 SVGIG (reference sequence). The CDR3 extends over 16 amino acids. CDR3 bases: TGTGCCTGGAGTGCCGAACCAGACAGGACCAGGCAGCCCCAGCATTTT. The encoded protein is CAWSAEPDRTRQPQHF.

The genes are TRBV6-5 and TRBJ2-1, with TRBD2 matching over 15 bases. The CDR3 runs to 15 residues. V shed 6 bases, J shed 7 bases, and the junction held 4 bases outside the gene matches. Germline CDR1 and CDR2: MNHEY and SVGAGI. Here the CDR3 DNA reads TGTGCCAGCAGGGGACTAGCGGGGGGCCAAAATGAGCAGTTCTTC. Translated: CASRGLAGGQNEQFF.

The V and J genes are TRBV7-2 and TRBJ2-5; D gene unclear. Germline CDR1 reads SGHTA; CDR2 reads FQGNSA. The CDR3 has 14 residues. The germline V and J ends were trimmed by 2 bases and 2 bases, with 9 bases remaining between them. CDR3 in amino acids: CASSLNRRQETQYF. The DNA for the CDR3 is TGTGCCAGCAGCTTAAATAGGAGACAAGAGACCCAGTACTTC.

This chain links TRBV28 with TRBJ1-3; TRBD1 matches at 8 bases. CDR1 is MDHEN, CDR2 SYDVKM, per germline. V was clipped by 5 bases and J by 4 bases; unmatched bases: 10. This CDR3 is 16 amino acids long. CDR3 protein: CASSPRTGSAGNTIYF. The CDR3 DNA reads as TGTGCCAGCAGTCCAAGGACAGGGTCGGCCGGAAACACCATATATTTT.

V gene TRBV15 combines with J gene TRBJ2-2, with D uncertain. Trimming left V 1 base short and J 1 base short, with 4 bases between. Germline loops: CDR1 LNHNV, CDR2 YYDKDF (reference sequence). The CDR3 spans 14 residues. CDR3 loop: CATSRGGNTGELFF. The CDR3 region has the DNA TGTGCCACCAGCAGAGGAGGGAACACCGGGGAGCTGTTTTTT. Full variable domain (rest looked up from reference TRBV15 and TRBJ2-2): DAMVIQNPRYQVTQFGKPVTLSCSQTLNHNVMYWYQQKSSQAPKLLFHYYDKDFNNEADTPDNFQSRRPNTSFCFLDIRSPGLGDTAMYLCATSRGGNTGELFFGEGSRLTVL.

The chain carries TRBV11-2 and TRBJ2-1, with 9 bases identical to TRBD2. Losses at the gene ends were 5 bases for V and 4 bases for J; bases not matched to a gene: 6. There are 15 residues in the CDR3. Germline V gene data show CDR1 as SGHAT and CDR2 as FQNNGV. The CDR3 DNA follows: TGTGCCAGCAGCCCCCAGACTAGCGGTTACAATGAGCAGTTCTTC. Its protein is CASSPQTSGYNEQFF.

The chain carries TRBV29-1 and TRBJ1-5, with D maybe TRBD1 (6 bases). Germline V gives CDR1 SQVTM, CDR2 ANQGSEA. The CDR3 length is 12 residues. The V and J ends lost 4 bases and 5 bases respectively, with 9 bases between them. The CDR3 is CSVGDTDQPQHF. Here the CDR3 DNA reads TGCAGCGTTGGGGACACCGATCAGCCCCAGCATTTT.

In regard to this clone: The DNA is left out, because the CDR3 cannot be placed on it with certainty; the CDR3 is given as TCRdb lists it. This chain links TRBV19 with TRBJ2-2; TRBD2 was called by the table and not checked on the DNA. The CDR3 numbers 16 amino acids, ends counted. Germline loops: CDR1 LNHDA, CDR2 SQIVND (reference sequence). The CDR3: CASSIWASGSSSGLFF.

V gene TRBV19 combines with J gene TRBJ1-3; 7 bases align to TRBD1. Germline V gene sequence: CDR1 LNHDA, CDR2 SQIVND (reference sequence). V lost 9 bases to trimming and J lost 2 bases; unmatched junction nucleotides: 7. CDR3 length: 14 amino acids. This CDR3 reads CASSSRGPGNTIYF. In DNA form, the CDR3 reads TGTGCCAGCTCCTCAAGGGGGCCTGGAAACACCATATATTTT. Full variable domain (remainder filled in from reference TRBV19 and TRBJ1-3): DGGITQSPKYLFRKEGQNVTLSCEQNLNHDAMYWYRQDPGQGLRLIYYSQIVNDFQKGDIAEGYSVSREKKESFPLTVTSAQKNPTAFYLCASSSRGPGNTIYFGEGSWLTVV.